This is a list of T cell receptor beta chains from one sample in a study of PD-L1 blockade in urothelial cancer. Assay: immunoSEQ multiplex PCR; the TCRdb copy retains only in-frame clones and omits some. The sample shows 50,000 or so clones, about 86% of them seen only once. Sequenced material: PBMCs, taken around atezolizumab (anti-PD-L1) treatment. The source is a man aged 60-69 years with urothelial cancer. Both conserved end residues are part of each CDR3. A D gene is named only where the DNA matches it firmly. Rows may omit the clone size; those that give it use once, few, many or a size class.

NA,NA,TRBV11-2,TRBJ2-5,CASSYGTGRQETQYF,TGTGCCAGCAGCTACGGAACAGGGCGGCAAGAGACCCAGTACTTC
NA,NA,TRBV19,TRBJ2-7,CASSGGRGEEQYF,TGTGCCAGTAGTGGTGGCAGGGGGGAAGAGCAGTACTTC
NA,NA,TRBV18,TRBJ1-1,CASSPGLKNTEAFF,TGTGCCAGCTCCCCGGGACTCAAGAACACTGAAGCTTTCTTT
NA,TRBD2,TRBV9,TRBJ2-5,CASSVELAGETQYF,TGTGCCAGCAGCGTAGAACTAGCGGGAGAGACCCAGTACTTC
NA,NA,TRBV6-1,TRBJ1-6,CASSVGSTSYNSPLHF,TGTGCCAGCAGTGTCGGGAGTACCTCCTATAATTCACCCCTCCACTTT
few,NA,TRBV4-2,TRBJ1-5,CASSQRDDGSPQHF,TGTGCCAGCAGCCAACGGGATGACGGATCGCCCCAGCATTTT
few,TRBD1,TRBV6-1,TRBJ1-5,CASSEGTGTGSNQPQHF,TGTGCCAGCAGTGAGGGTACCGGGACAGGGAGCAATCAGCCCCAGCATTTT
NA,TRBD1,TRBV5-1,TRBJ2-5,CASSPGQGSGTQYF,TGCGCCAGCAGCCCGGGACAGGGCAGTGGGACCCAGTACTTC
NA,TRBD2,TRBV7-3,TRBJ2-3,CASSPGGGLAGTDTQYF,TGTGCCAGCAGCCCCGGGGGCGGACTAGCGGGCACAGATACGCAGTATTTT
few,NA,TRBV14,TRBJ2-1,CASSQLATVYNEQFF,TGTGCCAGCAGCCAACTAGCGACAGTCTACAATGAGCAGTTCTTC
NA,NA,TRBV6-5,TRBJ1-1,CASTMATGMNTEAFF,TGTGCCAGCACGATGGCTACGGGAATGAACACTGAAGCTTTCTTT
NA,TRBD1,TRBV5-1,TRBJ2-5,CASSWAGTGGQETQYF,TGCGCCAGCAGCTGGGCCGGGACAGGGGGACAAGAGACCCAGTACTTC
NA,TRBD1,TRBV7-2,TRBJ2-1,CASSSRDRGNNEQFF,TGTGCCAGCAGCTCCCGGGACAGGGGGAACAATGAGCAGTTCTTC
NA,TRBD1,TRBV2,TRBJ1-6,CASSPGQGNSPLHF,TGTGCCAGCTCACCGGGACAGGGGAATTCACCCCTCCACTTT
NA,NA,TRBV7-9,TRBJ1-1,CASTPGGKNTEAFF,TGTGCCAGCACCCCGGGGGGAAAGAACACTGAAGCTTTCTTT
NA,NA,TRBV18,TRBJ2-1,CASSPPSARNEQFF,TGTGCCAGCTCACCACCTAGTGCTCGCAATGAGCAGTTCTTC
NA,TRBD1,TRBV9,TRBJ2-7,CASSAGTAYEQYF,TGTGCCAGCAGCGCCGGGACAGCCTACGAGCAGTACTTC
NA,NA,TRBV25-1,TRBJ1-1,CASSEAGKRPEAFF,TGTGCCAGCAGTGAGGCGGGGAAAAGACCTGAAGCTTTCTTT
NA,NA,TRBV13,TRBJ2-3,CASSLKLGHITDTQYF,TGTGCCAGCAGCTTAAAGCTCGGACATATCACAGATACGCAGTATTTT
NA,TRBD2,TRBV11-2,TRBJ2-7,CASSLAPSGRNEQYF,TGTGCCAGCAGCTTAGCCCCTAGCGGGAGAAACGAGCAGTACTTC
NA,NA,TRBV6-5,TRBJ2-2,CASSYSGGGPVF,TGTGCCAGCAGCTACTCCGGAGGTGGGCCTGTTTTT
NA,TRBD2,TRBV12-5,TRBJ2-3,CASGLEGLAGDTQYF,TGTGCTAGTGGTTTGGAGGGTCTAGCGGGAGATACGCAGTATTTT
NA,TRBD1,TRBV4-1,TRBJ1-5,CASSRDGTGDNQPQHF,TGCGCCAGCAGCCGAGACGGGACAGGGGACAATCAGCCCCAGCATTTT
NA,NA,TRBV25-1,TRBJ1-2,CASSPRGGDKGNYGYTF,TGTGCCAGCAGTCCCCGTGGCGGAGATAAGGGGAACTATGGCTACACCTTC
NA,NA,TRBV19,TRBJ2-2,CASSNAGNTGELFF,TGTGCCAGTAGTAATGCGGGGAACACCGGGGAGCTGTTTTTT
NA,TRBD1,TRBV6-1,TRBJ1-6,CASSGPAGGSSPLHF,TGTGCCAGCAGTGGCCCGGCAGGGGGGAGTTCACCCCTCCACTTT
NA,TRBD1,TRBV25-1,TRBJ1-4,CASGGQGASREKLFF,TGTGCCAGCGGCGGACAGGGGGCCTCTAGGGAAAAACTGTTTTTT
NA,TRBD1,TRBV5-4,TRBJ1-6,CASSSRQGEDSPLHF,TGTGCCAGCAGCTCTAGACAGGGGGAAGATTCACCCCTCCACTTT
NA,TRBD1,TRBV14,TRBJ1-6,CASSQGQGATSPLHF,TGTGCCAGCAGCCAAGGACAGGGGGCCACCTCACCCCTCCACTTT
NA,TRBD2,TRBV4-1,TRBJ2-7,CASSQGLAGALGYEQYF,TGCGCCAGCAGCCAAGGTCTAGCGGGGGCGTTGGGGTACGAGCAGTACTTC
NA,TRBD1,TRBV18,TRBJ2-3,CASSPRTGVGTDTQYF,TGTGCCAGCTCACCAAGGACAGGGGTTGGCACAGATACGCAGTATTTT
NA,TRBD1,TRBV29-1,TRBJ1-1,CSVEGQGGTEAFF,TGCAGCGTGGAGGGACAGGGTGGCACTGAAGCTTTCTTT
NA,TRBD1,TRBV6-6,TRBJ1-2,CASSYRDSNYGYTF,TGTGCCAGCAGTTACCGGGACAGTAACTATGGCTACACCTTC
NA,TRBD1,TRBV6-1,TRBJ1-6,CASSEAGTGGRTPLHF,TGTGCCAGCAGTGAAGCTGGGACAGGGGGTCGAACACCCCTCCACTTT
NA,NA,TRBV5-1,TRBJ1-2,CASSLAGNYGYTF,TGCGCCAGCAGCTTGGCAGGAAACTATGGCTACACCTTC
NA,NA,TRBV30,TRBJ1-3,CAWSLTNSGNTIYF,TGTGCCTGGAGTCTAACCAACTCTGGAAACACCATATATTTT
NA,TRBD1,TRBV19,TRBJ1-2,CASSIGQGASRGYTF,TGTGCCAGTAGTATCGGACAGGGGGCGTCTCGTGGCTACACCTTC
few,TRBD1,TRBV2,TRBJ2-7,CASSVWQGVGEQYF,TGTGCCAGCAGTGTATGGCAGGGGGTGGGGGAGCAGTACTTC
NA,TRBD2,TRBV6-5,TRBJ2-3,CASSASGGRGDTQYF,TGTGCCAGCAGTGCTAGCGGGGGCCGGGGAGATACGCAGTATTTT
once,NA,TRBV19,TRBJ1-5,CASSIRRVDGNQPQHF,TGTGCCAGTAGTATACGCAGGGTAGACGGCAATCAGCCCCAGCATTTT
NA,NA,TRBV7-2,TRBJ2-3,CASSWRRPPSTDTQYF,TGTGCCAGCAGCTGGAGGCGGCCCCCTAGCACAGATACGCAGTATTTT
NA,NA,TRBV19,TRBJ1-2,CASSIELNYGYTF,TGTGCCAGTAGTATAGAACTTAACTATGGCTACACCTTC
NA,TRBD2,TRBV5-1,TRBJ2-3,CASSLLSSGGGGAADTQYF,TGCGCCAGCAGCTTGCTCAGCAGCGGTGGCGGGGGGGCAGCCGATACGCAGTATTTT
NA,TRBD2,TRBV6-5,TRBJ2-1,CASRSGLAEQFF,TGTGCCAGCAGATCGGGACTAGCGGAGCAGTTCTTC
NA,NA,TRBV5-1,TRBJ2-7,CASSLEPGGGTYEQYF,TGCGCCAGCAGCTTGGAACCGGGGGGCGGAACCTACGAGCAGTACTTC
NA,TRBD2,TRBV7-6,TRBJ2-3,CASSLLAGGSTDTQYF,TGTGCCAGCAGCTTACTAGCGGGGGGGAGCACAGATACGCAGTATTTT
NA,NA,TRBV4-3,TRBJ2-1,CASSQDFLRNEQFF,TGCGCCAGCAGCCAAGATTTTCTTCGTAATGAGCAGTTCTTC
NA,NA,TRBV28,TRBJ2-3,CASMKSRINTQYF,TGTGCCAGCATGAAGTCCAGGATTAATACGCAGTATTTT
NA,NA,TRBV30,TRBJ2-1,CAWSVKRALSSYNEQFF,TGTGCCTGGAGTGTAAAAAGAGCTCTTAGCTCCTACAATGAGCAGTTCTTC